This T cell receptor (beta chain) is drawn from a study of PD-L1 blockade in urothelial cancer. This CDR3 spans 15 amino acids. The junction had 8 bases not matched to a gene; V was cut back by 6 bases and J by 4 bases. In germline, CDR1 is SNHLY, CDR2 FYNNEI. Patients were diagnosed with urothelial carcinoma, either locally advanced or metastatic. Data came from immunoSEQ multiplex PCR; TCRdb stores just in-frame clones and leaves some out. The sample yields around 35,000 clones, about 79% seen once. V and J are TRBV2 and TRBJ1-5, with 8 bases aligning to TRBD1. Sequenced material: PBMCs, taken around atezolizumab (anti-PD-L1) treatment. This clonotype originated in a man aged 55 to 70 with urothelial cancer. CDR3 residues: CASSRPGGSNQPQHF. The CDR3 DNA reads TGTGCCAGCAGCAGGCCAGGGGGCAGTAATCAGCCCCAGCATTTT. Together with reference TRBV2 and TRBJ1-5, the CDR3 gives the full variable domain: EPEVTQTPSHQVTQMGQEVILRCVPISNHLYFYWYRQILGQKVEFLVSFYNNEISEKSEIFDDQFSVERPDGSNFTLKIRSTKLEDSAMYFCASSRPGGSNQPQHFGDGTRLSIL.